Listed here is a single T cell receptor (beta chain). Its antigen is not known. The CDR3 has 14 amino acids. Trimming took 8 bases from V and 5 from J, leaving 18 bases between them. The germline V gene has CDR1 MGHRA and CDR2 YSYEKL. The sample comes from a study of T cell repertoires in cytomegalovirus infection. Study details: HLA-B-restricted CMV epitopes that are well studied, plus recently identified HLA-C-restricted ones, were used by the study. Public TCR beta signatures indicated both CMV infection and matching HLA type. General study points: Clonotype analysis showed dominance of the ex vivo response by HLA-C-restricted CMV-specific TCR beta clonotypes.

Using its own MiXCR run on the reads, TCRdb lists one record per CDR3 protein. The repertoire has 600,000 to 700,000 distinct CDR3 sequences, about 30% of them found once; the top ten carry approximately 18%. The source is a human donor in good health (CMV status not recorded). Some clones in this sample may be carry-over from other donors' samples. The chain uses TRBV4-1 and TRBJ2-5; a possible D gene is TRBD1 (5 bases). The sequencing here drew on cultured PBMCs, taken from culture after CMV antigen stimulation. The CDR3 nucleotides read TGCGCCAGCTCCCCCCAGGGCCCAACGGAGACCCAGTACTTC. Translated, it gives CASSPQGPTETQYF.